This T cell receptor (beta chain) comes out of a study of cytomegalovirus exposure and HLA in healthy donors. Germline CDR1 is SEHNR and CDR2 is FQNEAQ (reference sequence). V gave up 5 bases and J gave up 6 bases, with 16 bases separating them. CDR3 length: 15 residues. In the PCR, 60 Vbeta and 13 Jbeta primers were used. Clones were sequenced by immunoSEQ multiplex PCR, and TCRdb holds only the in-frame ones, with some missing. The sample comprises about 140,000 clones, 60% to 85% of which are singletons, and 1% to 1.5% rests with the top ten. The sequenced sample was PBMCs. The receptor's source is a male donor in good health and CMV-seropositive. This chain uses TRBV7-9 with TRBJ2-2, with D hard to call. CDR3 region: CASSKTGRWSGELFF. The CDR3 nucleotides read TGTGCCAGCAGCAAAACGGGTCGCTGGTCCGGGGAGCTGTTTTTT.